The present T cell receptor beta chain was sequenced within a study of glioma-infiltrating T cells after dendritic cell vaccination. On the study more broadly: Patients received autologous tumor lysate-pulsed dendritic cell vaccination between about 2003 and 2013. The vaccine used monocyte-derived dendritic cells pulsed overnight with autologous tumor lysate.

Generated by immunoSEQ multiplex PCR, the TCRdb table keeps only in-frame clones and is missing some. The sample has 45,000 to 55,000 clones, about 85% seen once; the top ten hold about an eighth. Germline CDR1 reads SGHVS; CDR2 reads FNYEAQ. This CDR3 region has 15 residues. After removal of 4 bases from V and 0 bases from J, the junction contained 1 base not matched to a gene. Only patients with spare fresh-frozen tumor and over two years of follow-up were included. The chain carries TRBV7-6 and TRBJ1-3; 9 nucleotides line up with TRBD1. The sequence came from a human donor with glioblastoma. Sequenced here: blood, sampled before dendritic cell vaccination. The CDR3 region has the DNA TGTGCCAGCAGCTCACAGGGGGCCTCTGGAAACACCATATATTTT. Translation gives CASSSQGASGNTIYF.